A single sample is the source of the 27 T cell receptor beta chains below, sequenced in a study of monozygotic twins with inflammatory bowel disease. TCRdb re-analyzed the 5' RACE reads; it lists each CDR3 protein once, without DNA. This sample carries just over 300,000 distinct CDR3 sequences, with 5.5% to 6.5% going to the ten biggest clones. Sequences were obtained from blood. The receptor set was obtained from a human donor with ulcerative colitis or Crohn's disease, or a healthy co-twin of an affected twin (not recorded which).

The rearrangement uses TRBV6-1 and TRBJ2-3. The CDR3 runs 14 residues. Per germline, CDR1 MNHNS and CDR2 SASEGT. The CDR3 is CASSPRPIVDTQYF.

The gene calls are TRBV4-3 and TRBJ2-3; TCRdb selects TRBD1, and the lack of DNA leaves this call unchecked. The CDR3 extends over 14 amino acids. Germline V gene sequence: CDR1 LGHNA, CDR2 YSLEER. Here the CDR3 reads CASSQETGLDTQYF.

The V call is TRBV29-1, the J call TRBJ2-2; TCRdb's D call, TRBD1, is unchecked because there is no DNA. Germline V gene data show CDR1 as SQVTM and CDR2 as ANQGSEA. The CDR3 is 14 residues long. CDR3 sequence: CSGGTGWGTGELFF.

The rearrangement links TRBV5-5 to TRBJ2-1. This CDR3 region has 14 residues. The germline V gene has CDR1 SGHKS and CDR2 YYEKEE (reference sequence). CDR3 sequence reads: CASSSGWSYNEQFF. The variable domain in full, completed from reference TRBV5-5 and TRBJ2-1, reads DAGVTQSPTHLIKTRGQQVTLRCSPISGHKSVSWYQQVLGQGPQFIFQYYEKEERGRGNFPDRFSARQFPNYSSELNVNALLLGDSALYLCASSSGWSYNEQFFGPGTRLTVL.

The chain carries TRBV30 and TRBJ1-1; the TCRdb D gene call, TRBD1, has no DNA to confirm it. CDR1 and CDR2 from the germline V gene are GTSNPN and SVGIG (reference sequence). There are 13 residues in the CDR3. The CDR3 sequence is CAWSVQGDTEAFF.

V gene TRBV30 combines with J gene TRBJ1-1; the D call of TRBD1 rests on TCRdb alone, since no DNA is present to check it. CDR3 length: 14 amino acids. Germline assignment: CDR1 GTSNPN and CDR2 SVGIG (reference sequence). CDR3 region: CAWSVGQGGTEAFF.

The V and J genes are TRBV6-2 or TRBV6-3 and TRBJ2-7. The CDR3 runs to 11 residues. The germline CDR1 and CDR2 sequences are MNHEY and SVGEGT. CDR3 protein: CASSDRWEQYF.

V and J are TRBV5-6 and TRBJ2-2; there is no DNA to check the TCRdb D call of TRBD1. The CDR3 covers 16 residues. CDR1 and CDR2 (germline): SGHDT, YYEEEE. CDR3 protein: CASSANPDSYTGELFF.

The genes are TRBV20-1 and TRBJ1-6. The CDR3 length is 17 residues. Germline CDR1 is DFQATT and CDR2 is SNEGSKA (reference sequence). CDR3 loop: CSARDPRSSSYNSPLHF.

The V call is TRBV2, the J call TRBJ2-4; as DNA is missing, the TRBD2 call by TCRdb cannot be tested. The CDR3 loop spans 15 amino acids. Germline CDR1 is SNHLY and CDR2 is FYNNEI. CDR3 loop: CASSPGLSAKNIQYF.

The genes are TRBV7-2 and TRBJ2-3; lacking DNA, the TRBD1 call made by TCRdb goes unchecked. This CDR3 contains 13 residues. Germline-derived CDR1 and CDR2 are SGHTA and FQGNSA. The CDR3 here is CASSTQRGDTQYF.

The chain carries TRBV6-2 or TRBV6-3 and TRBJ2-7; with no DNA, the TCRdb D assignment of TRBD1 cannot be verified. CDR1 and CDR2 from the germline V gene are MNHEY and SVGEGT. The length of the CDR3 is 14 residues. CDR3 amino acids: CASTDGGFANEQYF.

J is TRBJ2-7 and V is TRBV6-1; TCRdb indicates TRBD1, and absent DNA this call remains unverified. The CDR3 has 16 residues. Per the germline V gene, CDR1 is MNHNS and CDR2 is SASEGT. This chain's CDR3 is CASRRYSGTGLREQYF.

V usage is TRBV7-2 and J usage is TRBJ2-1; TCRdb outputs TRBD1, but without DNA this stays unchecked. The germline CDR1 and CDR2 sequences are SGHTA and FQGNSA. The CDR3 has 13 amino acids. The chain's CDR3 is CASSLVQVWEQFF.

This sequence joins TRBV6-1 and TRBJ1-1; TCRdb calls TRBD1, which cannot be checked without DNA. There are 14 residues in the CDR3. Germline-derived CDR1 and CDR2 are MNHNS and SASEGT. The chain's CDR3 is CASRLQQVPTEAFF.

The chain combines TRBV6-2 or TRBV6-3 with TRBJ1-5; TCRdb outputs TRBD1, but without DNA this stays unchecked. The CDR3 extends over 13 amino acids. Germline values: CDR1 MNHEY, CDR2 SVGEGT. This chain's CDR3 is CASSGQIWGPQHF.

The chain has TRBV29-1 and TRBJ2-3; there is no DNA to check the TCRdb D call of TRBD2. The CDR3 extends over 13 amino acids. Germline V lookup: CDR1 SQVTM, CDR2 ANQGSEA. The CDR3 loop is CSVPGLVADTQYF.

The V gene is TRBV12-3 or TRBV12-4, the J gene TRBJ2-7; TCRdb's assignment of TRBD1 cannot be checked, as there is no DNA. This CDR3 has 16 residues. CDR3 region: CASTQRGPGGVYEQYF.

The genes are TRBV24-1 and TRBJ2-2; there is no DNA to check the TCRdb D call of TRBD2. This CDR3 has 16 amino acids. Germline lookup yields CDR1 KGHDR and CDR2 SFDVKD. CDR3 residues: CATSALQAGGTGELFF.

This rearrangement joins TRBV6-1 to TRBJ1-5; the TRBD1 assignment by TCRdb is unverifiable without DNA. The CDR3 consists of 16 residues. Looked up from germline, CDR1 is MNHNS and CDR2 is SASEGT. CDR3 protein: CASRRLNRDSNQPQHF.

This rearrangement joins TRBV23-1 to TRBJ2-2; TCRdb calls TRBD1, which cannot be checked without DNA. TRBV23-1 is an open reading frame, and its role is uncertain. The CDR3 spans 17 residues. CDR3 loop: CASSQSRDIANTGELFF.

This CDR3 reads CASSLGYGGYTF. This sequence joins TRBV7-2 and TRBJ1-2. The CDR3 extends over 12 amino acids. The germline CDR1 and CDR2 sequences are SGHTA and FQGNSA.

The CDR3 loop is CASSLQGAYNSPLHF. The chain is built from TRBV12-3 or TRBV12-4 and TRBJ1-6. The length of the CDR3 is 15 residues.

The J gene is TRBJ1-1, the V gene TRBV18; TCRdb picks TRBD1, but there is no DNA to check that call. CDR1 KGHSH and CDR2 LQKENI come from the germline V gene. The CDR3 has 14 amino acids. CDR3 in amino acids: CASSGQGMGTEAFF.

The CDR3 is CATTGRTYEQYF. The V gene is TRBV25-1, the J gene TRBJ2-7; the D gene TCRdb calls, TRBD1, cannot be checked with no DNA. Germline V gene sequence: CDR1 MGHDK, CDR2 SYGVNS. CDR3 length: 12 residues.

The V call is TRBV18, the J call TRBJ2-1; TCRdb reports TRBD2, a call that lacks DNA to check it against. Germline CDR1 is KGHSH and CDR2 is LQKENI. The CDR3 covers 18 residues. The CDR3 sequence: CASSPGSFVSGISHEQFF.

The chain has TRBV19 and TRBJ1-1. The length of the CDR3 is 13 residues. The germline V gene has CDR1 LNHDA and CDR2 SQIVND (reference sequence). CDR3 sequence reads: CASSAQPNTEAFF. Variable domain in full (rest from reference TRBV19 and TRBJ1-1): DGGITQSPKYLFRKEGQNVTLSCEQNLNHDAMYWYRQDPGQGLRLIYYSQIVNDFQKGDIAEGYSVSREKKESFPLTVTSAQKNPTAFYLCASSAQPNTEAFFGQGTRLTVV.